This TCR beta chain was obtained from a study of blood T cell repertoires in COVID-19. This clone has more than one count but fewer than ten. In the source study's methods: Reference gene primer amplification yielded estimated nucleated cell counts. Using immunoSEQ multiplex PCR, the repertoire was profiled, and TCRdb retains in-frame clones only, with some absent. The V and J calls and clone size come from that table; D and trimming were worked out from the DNA. The table shows some 200,000 clones, with 85% to 90% occurring only once. The CDR3 is made up of 17 amino acids. Germline-derived CDR1 and CDR2 are MNHEY and SVGEGT. V trimming: 5 bases; J trimming: 3 bases; junction bases outside the gene matches: 16.

The sequenced sample was peripheral blood. The chain links TRBV6-2 or TRBV6-3 to TRBJ2-7, with 7 bases aligning to TRBD1. The sequence came from a woman aged 60-75 years with COVID-19, enrolled during active disease. The CDR3 region has the DNA TGTGCCAGCAGTCCAGGGGGAGATCGGACGGAAGTCTACGAGCAGTACTTC. Its translation is CASSPGGDRTEVYEQYF.